These 10 T cell receptor beta chains came from one sample sequenced in a study of blood T cell repertoires in COVID-19. The data were produced by immunoSEQ multiplex PCR, yet TCRdb's version contains in-frame clones alone and is incomplete. In the table there are under 250,000 clones, over 65% of which are singletons. Material: peripheral blood. Receptors were obtained from a woman in her 70s with active or convalescent COVID-19.

This chain links TRBV28 with TRBJ2-1; weak D call: TRBD2 (5 bases). The V end was cut by 1 base, the J end by 0 bases, with 10 bases between. Germline V gene sequence: CDR1 MDHEN, CDR2 SYDVKM. This CDR3 has 16 amino acids. CDR3 coding DNA: TGTGCCAGCAGTTTATTCGGGGATGGCTCCTACAATGAGCAGTTCTTC. Translating gives CASSLFGDGSYNEQFF.

This chain connects TRBV2 to TRBJ1-2; TRBD1 aligns across 8 bases. V dropped 5 bases and J dropped 8; count of bases not matched to a gene: 10. Germline CDR1 is SNHLY and CDR2 is FYNNEI. The CDR3 is made up of 14 amino acids. The CDR3 coding sequence is TGTGCCAGCAGTACGTCTGGACAGGGCGGGGGCTACACCTTC. Protein product: CASSTSGQGGGYTF.

This clone was counted a few times. The V gene is TRBV6-2 or TRBV6-3, the J gene TRBJ2-7, with no clear D. CDR1 and CDR2 (germline): MNHEY, SVGEGT. The CDR3 totals 11 residues. Trimming took off 6 bases at V and 7 bases at J, with 10 bases between the two ends. CDR3: CASSPYWEQYF. CDR3 bases: TGTGCCAGCAGCCCCTATTGGGAGCAGTACTTC.

The rearrangement joins TRBV5-4 to TRBJ1-1; no firm D call. Germline assignment: CDR1 SGHNT and CDR2 YYREEE (reference sequence). The CDR3 is made up of 14 amino acids. Trimming left V 7 bases short and J 2 bases short, with 15 bases between. CDR3 loop: CASGSSQPNTEAFF. The CDR3 DNA sequence: TGTGCCAGCGGATCCTCACAGCCTAACACTGAAGCTTTCTTT.

The chain has TRBV5-1 and TRBJ2-7; TRBD2 matches at 8 bases. Germline V CDR1 and CDR2: SGHRS, YFSETQ. The V and J ends lost 0 bases and 0 bases, in that order; junction bases with no gene match: 11. The CDR3 extends over 18 amino acids. The CDR3 loop reads CASSLAGKLADLSYEQYF. CDR3 DNA: TGCGCCAGCAGCTTGGCCGGAAAACTAGCGGACCTCTCCTACGAGCAGTACTTC.

The table lists this clone with a few counts. The J gene is TRBJ2-1, the V gene TRBV10-3, with TRBD1 matching over 8 bases. Germline-derived CDR1 and CDR2 are ENHRY and SYGVKD. Germline trimming cut 3 bases from V and 10 bases from J; bases unmatched to any gene: 8. This CDR3 has 14 amino acids. In DNA, the CDR3 is TGTGCCATCAGTGAAGTGGGTAGGACAGGGGAGCAGTTCTTC. Its translation: CAISEVGRTGEQFF.

The V and J genes are TRBV5-4 and TRBJ2-7; D unresolved. V lost 2 bases and J 7 bases, leaving 19 bases between the germline ends. The CDR3 extends over 15 amino acids. Germline V gene data show CDR1 as SGHNT and CDR2 as YYREEE (reference sequence). CDR3 residues: CASSLRSPLGSEQYF. CDR3 nucleotide sequence: TGTGCCAGCAGCTTACGGAGTCCCCTTGGGTCTGAGCAGTACTTC.

This chain connects TRBV29-1 to TRBJ2-3, with D possibly matching TRBD2 (6 bases). Germline CDR1 and CDR2: SQVTM and ANQGSEA. V dropped 8 bases and J dropped 1 base, with 13 bases sitting between them. The CDR3 contains 13 residues. For the CDR3, the DNA is TGCAGCCACACCGGGAGCGGCACAGATACGCAGTATTTT. Translated: CSHTGSGTDTQYF.

This chain connects TRBV2 to TRBJ1-5, with unresolved D. Germline loops: CDR1 SNHLY, CDR2 FYNNEI. The V gene lost 5 bases and the J gene lost 5 bases, with 7 bases spanning the gap. This CDR3 has 12 amino acids. Written as DNA, the CDR3 is TGTGCCAGCAGTACCCTACATCAGCCCCAGCATTTT. Translated, it gives CASSTLHQPQHF.

V gene TRBV24-1 combines with J gene TRBJ2-5; TRBD2 matches at 8 bases. J was trimmed by 5 bases and V by 3 bases; bases with no gene match: 7. CDR1 and CDR2 from the germline V gene are KGHDR and SFDVKD. CDR3 length equals 15 residues. The CDR3 sequence is CATSDPSTSVETQYF. The DNA of the CDR3 is TGTGCCACCAGTGATCCCTCGACTAGCGTTGAGACCCAGTACTTC.